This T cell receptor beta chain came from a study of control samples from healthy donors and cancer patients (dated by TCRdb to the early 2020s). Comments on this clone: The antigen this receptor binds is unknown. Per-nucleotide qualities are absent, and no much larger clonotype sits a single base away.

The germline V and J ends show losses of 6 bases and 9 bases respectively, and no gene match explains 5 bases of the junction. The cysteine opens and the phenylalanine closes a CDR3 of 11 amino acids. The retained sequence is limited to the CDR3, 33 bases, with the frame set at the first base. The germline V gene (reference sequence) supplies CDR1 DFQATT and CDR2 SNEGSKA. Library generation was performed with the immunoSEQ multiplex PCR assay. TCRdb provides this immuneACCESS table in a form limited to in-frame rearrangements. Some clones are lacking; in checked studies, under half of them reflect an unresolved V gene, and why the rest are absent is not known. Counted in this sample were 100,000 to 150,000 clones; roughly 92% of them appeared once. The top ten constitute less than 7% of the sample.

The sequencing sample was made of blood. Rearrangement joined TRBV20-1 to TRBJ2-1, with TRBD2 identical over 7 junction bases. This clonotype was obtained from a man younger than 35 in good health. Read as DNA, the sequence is TGCAGTGCCCAGGGAGGGGTTGAGCAGTTCTTC. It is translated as CSAQGGVEQFF.